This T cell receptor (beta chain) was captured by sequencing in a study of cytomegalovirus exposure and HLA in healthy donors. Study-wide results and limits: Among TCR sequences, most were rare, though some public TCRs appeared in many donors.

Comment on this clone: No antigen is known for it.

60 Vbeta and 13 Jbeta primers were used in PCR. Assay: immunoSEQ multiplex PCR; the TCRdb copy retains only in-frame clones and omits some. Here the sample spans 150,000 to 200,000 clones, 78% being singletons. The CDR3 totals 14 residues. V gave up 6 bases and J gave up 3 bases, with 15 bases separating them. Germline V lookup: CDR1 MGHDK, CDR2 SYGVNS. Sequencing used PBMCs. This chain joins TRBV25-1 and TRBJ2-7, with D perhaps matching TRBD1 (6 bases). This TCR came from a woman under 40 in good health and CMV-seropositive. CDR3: CASRETGTYYEQYF. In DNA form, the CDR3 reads TGTGCCAGCAGGGAAACAGGGACCTACTACGAGCAGTACTTC.